This TCR beta chain was captured in a study of blood T cell repertoires in COVID-19. The overall study: T cells, B-cell-depleted T cells, or PBMCs provided the cDNA or gDNA that served as material.

The germline V gene has CDR1 SGHAT and CDR2 FQNNGV. The CDR3 length is 18 residues. V lost 2 bases and J lost 0, with 19 bases in between. The assay was immunoSEQ multiplex PCR, and TCRdb's table has in-frame clones only and misses some. The sample lists 240,000 or so clones, around four fifths seen once, with 9.5% to 15% in the top ten. This clone was detected once. The clonotype comes from a woman aged 55 to 70 with active or convalescent COVID-19. The specimen sequenced was peripheral blood. V and J are TRBV11-2 and TRBJ1-2; possible D gene TRBD1, 6 bases. CDR3 sequence (DNA): TGTGCCAGCAGCTTACGGAATCGAGGGGGGGATTCTAACTATGGCTACACCTTC. It specifies CASSLRNRGGDSNYGYTF.